This TCR beta chain was obtained from a study of T cell repertoires in cytomegalovirus infection (dated by TCRdb to between 2018 and 2021). About the study as a whole: Recently identified HLA-C-restricted CMV epitopes, whose presentation resists viral immunomodulation, were targeted by peptide stimulations together with well-studied HLA-B-restricted epitopes. Donor HLA type was relevant to the analysis, as public TCR beta signatures indicated carriage of CMV infection together with the matching HLA type. The paper as a whole reports these results and caveats: Carriers of CMV infection plus the relevant HLA type were discriminated by the cumulative frequency of public TCR beta family members in the study cohort and in an independent roughly 350-donor cohort. The ex vivo response was dominated by HLA-C-restricted CMV-specific TCR beta clonotypes, which also provided the single most frequent clonotype in two of eight donors.

Sequencer: Illumina HiSeq 1500. The public reads were quality trimmed at Q25 with fastp and then assembled into clones with MiXCR by TCRdb, keeping productive beta chains. Entries are consolidated by CDR3 protein sequence, retaining the most common genes and DNA. Counted in this sample were some 110,000 distinct CDR3 sequences; around 30% of them appeared once. 58% of the sample is in the top ten clones. CDR1 and CDR2 (MNHEY, SMNVEV) derive from the germline V gene (reference sequence). Inclusive of the bounding cysteine and phenylalanine, the CDR3 is 16 residues long. Left in the record is the CDR3 DNA by itself, 48 bases read in frame from the first base. V and J are truncated by 0 bases and 4 bases respectively, leaving an intervening sequence of 16 bases. About this clonotype itself: Its recognized antigen is unknown. No base qualities exist here, and no much larger clone lies one base off it.

The treatment or condition tag for this specimen amounts to: in vitro stimulation with specific CMV peptide epitopes to enrich CMV-specific T cells. The sequence was obtained from a human donor in good health (CMV status not recorded). Some clones in this sample may be carry-over from other donors' samples. This sample comprised CD8+ T cells from cultured PBMCs, obtained from culture after CMV antigen stimulation. This chain is built from TRBV27 and TRBJ2-7; a confident D gene designation cannot be given. The DNA is as follows: TGTGCCAGCAGTTTATCTTTTTCTTTGGGTGTGTACGAGCAGTACTTC. Its protein reads: CASSLSFSLGVYEQYF.